Following are 28 T cell receptor beta chains from one sample sequenced in a study of blood T cells in healthy people across ages. Then a second PCR, running about 6 to 12 cycles, was carried out with a sample-barcoded 5' primer and a J-beta primer mix. Using its own MiXCR run on the 5' RACE reads, TCRdb lists one record per CDR3 protein. The sample records roughly 680,000 distinct CDR3 sequences, around 50% being singletons. Source material: blood. Source of these receptors: an elderly woman in good health.

This rearrangement joins TRBV12-3 or TRBV12-4 to TRBJ1-1; D is undetermined. The germline V and J ends were trimmed by 3 bases and 5 bases, with 7 bases remaining between them. CDR3 length equals 12 residues. The CDR3 sequence: CASSFEVTEAFF. For the CDR3, the DNA is TGTGCCAGCAGTTTTGAGGTAACTGAAGCTTTCTTT.

The CDR3 reads CASTLPPLGIHTGELFF. In nucleotides, the CDR3 is TGTGCCAGCACCCTGCCCCCACTGGGGATACACACCGGGGAGCTGTTTTTT. This chain links TRBV7-2 with TRBJ2-2, with no clear D. This CDR3 is 17 amino acids long. Germline V gives CDR1 SGHTA, CDR2 FQGNSA. Trimming took off 7 bases at V and 3 bases at J, with 21 bases between the two ends.

Note on this clonotype: One end of the junction varies from germline; a read error may be responsible. The CDR3 sequence: CASSEGQGIYYGYTF. The CDR3 DNA sequence: TGTGCCAGCAGTGAAGGACAGGGGATTTACTATGGCTACACCTTT. The chain employs TRBV2 and TRBJ1-2; 8 bases match TRBD1. The CDR3 runs to 15 residues. Germline V gives CDR1 SNHLY, CDR2 FYNNEI.

To note about this clonotype: A read error may be the cause here, since a much bigger clone is one base away. The V call is TRBV29-1, the J call TRBJ2-4; D is possibly TRBD1 (6 bases). The germline CDR1 and CDR2 sequences are SQVTM and ANQGSEA. The germline V and J ends were trimmed by 2 bases and 6 bases, with 14 bases remaining between them. The CDR3 sequence is 14 residues long. Written as DNA, the CDR3 is TGCAGCGTTGAACCCTGGGGGCCCAGAAACATTCAGTACTTC. Translated: CSVEPWGPRNIQYF. The variable domain in full, with the rest retrieved from reference TRBV29-1 and TRBJ2-4, is SAVISQKPSRDICQRGTSLTIQCQVDSQVTMMFWYRQQPGQSLTLIATANQGSEATYESGFVIDKFPISRPNLTFSTLTVSNMSPEDSSIYLCSVEPWGPRNIQYFGAGTRLSVL.

The V and J genes are TRBV12-3 or TRBV12-4 and TRBJ1-2; D is unclear. This CDR3 region has 12 residues. V shed 3 bases and J shed 6 bases, with 8 bases lying between them. The CDR3 loop reads CASSLLGDGYTF. The CDR3 bases are TGTGCCAGCAGTTTGTTGGGTGATGGCTACACCTTC.

This clonotype was observed at least ten times. V and J are TRBV7-2 and TRBJ1-5, with TRBD1 matching over 9 bases. The V segment lost 5 bases and the J segment 4 bases; nucleotides outside the gene matches: 3. The CDR3 has 14 amino acids. Germline CDR1 and CDR2: SGHTA and FQGNSA. The CDR3 loop reads CASSRTGANQPQHF. CDR3 in DNA: TGTGCCAGCAGCCGGACAGGGGCGAATCAGCCCCAGCATTTT.

The chain links TRBV3-1 to TRBJ2-2; D might be TRBD2 (5 bases). V was shortened by 3 bases and J by 6 bases, with 14 bases between the two germline ends. CDR1 LGHDT and CDR2 YNNKEL come from the germline V gene (reference sequence). The CDR3 covers 15 residues. CDR3 region: CASSQASWVSGELFF. The CDR3 DNA sequence: TGTGCCAGCAGCCAGGCTAGCTGGGTATCCGGGGAGCTGTTTTTT.

This clonotype appeared many times. The chain links TRBV7-2 to TRBJ1-2; 9 bases fit TRBD1. The CDR3 sequence is 13 residues long. The trim removed 5 bases at V and 7 bases at J, leaving 5 bases unmatched. CDR1 is SGHTA and CDR2 is FQGNSA in the germline V gene. The DNA for the CDR3 is TGTGCCAGCAGCATACAGGGGGCTGGTGGCTACACCTTC. It translates to CASSIQGAGGYTF.

This clonotype was found a few times. The chain employs TRBV27 and TRBJ2-7, with D possibly matching TRBD2 (7 bases). Germline V lookup: CDR1 MNHEY, CDR2 SMNVEV (reference sequence). V lost 7 bases and J 1 base, leaving 14 bases between the germline ends. The length of the CDR3 is 14 residues. CDR3 region: CASKRGGISYEQYF. CDR3 in DNA: TGTGCCAGCAAAAGGGGGGGGATTTCCTACGAGCAGTACTTC.

The rearrangement links TRBV6-5 to TRBJ1-1; perhaps TRBD1 as D (5 bases). Germline loops: CDR1 MNHEY, CDR2 SVGAGI. The CDR3 is 14 residues long. V lost 2 bases and J lost 5, with 12 bases in between. DNA for the CDR3: TGTGCCAGCAGTTACGGAGCGGGGGTTACTGAAGCTTTCTTT. Translation gives CASSYGAGVTEAFF.

The rearrangement links TRBV4-1 to TRBJ1-5; D perhaps matches TRBD1 (5 bases). With 4 bases removed from V and 5 bases from J, the gap between germline ends came to 15 bases. The CDR3 has 15 residues. Germline loops: CDR1 MGHRA, CDR2 YSYEKL. The CDR3 loop is CASSRAGGRDQPQHF. In DNA form, the CDR3 reads TGCGCCAGCAGCCGAGCGGGAGGCAGGGATCAGCCCCAGCATTTT.

This clonotype was counted ten times or more. This sequence joins TRBV3-1 and TRBJ2-3; 11 bases line up with TRBD2. Trimming took 5 bases from V and 2 from J; bases not matched to a gene: 6. The CDR3 covers 16 residues. Germline values: CDR1 LGHDT, CDR2 YNNKEL (reference sequence). Written as DNA, the CDR3 is TGTGCCAGCAGCTTTCGACTAGCGGGACCCACAGATACGCAGTATTTT. It codes for CASSFRLAGPTDTQYF.

This clonotype was found many times. The chain is built from TRBV12-5 and TRBJ2-3, with D unclear. CDR1 and CDR2 from the germline V gene are LGHNT and FRNRAP. Trimming left V 5 bases short and J 2 bases short, with 5 bases between. The CDR3 contains 12 residues. CDR3: CASGLYTDTQYF. DNA of the CDR3: TGTGCTAGTGGTCTTTACACAGATACGCAGTATTTT.

Points on this clonotype: This may be a read error: a much more frequent sequence differs by one nucleotide. V and J are TRBV20-1 and TRBJ2-3; 9 nucleotides align to TRBD2. CDR1 is DFQATT, CDR2 SNEGSKA, per germline (reference sequence). Trimming cost V 4 bases and J 2 bases; bases outside gene matches: 7. The CDR3 spans 15 residues. CDR3 in amino acids: CSANGSGSNTDTQYF. The CDR3 DNA is TGCAGTGCTAACGGTAGCGGGAGTAACACAGATACGCAGTATTTT.

On this clonotype itself: A much larger clone lies one base from this, so it may be a read error. V usage is TRBV12-3 or TRBV12-4 and J usage is TRBJ2-1; TRBD2 matches at 8 bases. The CDR3 has 15 residues. CDR3 sequence: CASSPTSGPYNGQFF. In nucleotides, the CDR3 is TGTGCCAGCAGCCCCACTAGCGGCCCCTACAATGGGCAGTTCTTC.

This clonotype turned up a few times. This chain links TRBV7-2 with TRBJ2-7, with D perhaps being TRBD1 or TRBD2 (6 bases each). Germline CDR1 SGHTA, CDR2 FQGNSA. With 5 bases removed from V and 3 bases from J, the gap between germline ends came to 17 bases. CDR3 length equals 15 residues. The CDR3 sequence is CASSPEGGALYEQYF. The CDR3 DNA sequence: TGTGCCAGCAGCCCCGAGGGGGGAGCCCTCTACGAGCAGTACTTC.

This sequence joins TRBV9 and TRBJ2-3; D might be TRBD2 (6 bases). The CDR3 totals 16 residues. Germline CDR1 SGDLS, CDR2 YYNGEE. V was trimmed by 0 bases and J by 1 base, leaving 12 bases between them. CDR3 in DNA: TGTGCCAGCAGCGTAGCTTATAGCGGACGCACAGATACGCAGTATTTT. Translated: CASSVAYSGRTDTQYF.

This clonotype came up a few times. J is TRBJ2-4 and V is TRBV7-6, with D tentatively TRBD1 (5 bases). CDR1 and CDR2 (germline): SGHVS, FNYEAQ. The CDR3 spans 12 residues. Trimming removed 5 bases at V and 15 bases at J, with 17 bases between. CDR3 coding DNA: TGTGCCAGCAGCGCCAAGACAGCGAGACTGTACTTC. Protein sequence: CASSAKTARLYF.

This clonotype showed up many times. The CDR3 DNA reads as TGTGCCATCAGAGAAAGTATGAGAGGGGGCGACGAGCAGTACTTC. Translation gives CAIRESMRGGDEQYF. This chain uses TRBV10-3 with TRBJ2-7; 7 bases line up with TRBD1. Looked up from germline, CDR1 is ENHRY and CDR2 is SYGVKD. The junction had 13 bases not matched to a gene; V was cut back by 6 bases and J by 5 bases. This CDR3 region has 15 residues.

The CDR3 here is CASSLGPLAGGASSYEQYF. The DNA for the CDR3 is TGTGCCAGCAGCTTGGGCCCCTTAGCGGGAGGGGCAAGCTCCTACGAGCAGTACTTC. The rearrangement links TRBV7-6 to TRBJ2-7; 11 bases are shared with TRBD2. The germline V gene encodes CDR1 SGHVS and CDR2 FNYEAQ. Trimming took 3 bases from V and 0 from J; bases not matched to a gene: 13. The CDR3 contains 19 residues.

J is TRBJ2-5 and V is TRBV2; the D is unclear. CDR1 is SNHLY and CDR2 is FYNNEI in the germline V gene. Trimming removed 3 bases at V and 4 bases at J, with 6 bases between. This CDR3 is 12 amino acids long. DNA for the CDR3: TGTGCCAGCAGTGAGGCTTCAGAGACCCAGTACTTC. Translating it yields CASSEASETQYF.

Regarding this clonotype: This could be a read error, since a much larger clone is one nucleotide away. V gene TRBV5-1 combines with J gene TRBJ2-3; a weak D match, TRBD1 (6 bases). Germline assignment: CDR1 SGHRS and CDR2 YFSETQ. V dropped 10 bases and J dropped 0 bases, with 12 bases sitting between them. CDR3 length equals 13 residues. This CDR3 reads CAGNRASTDTQYF. The CDR3 DNA sequence: TGCGCCGGCAACAGGGCGAGCACAGATACGCAGTATTTT.

V gene TRBV6-2 or TRBV6-3 combines with J gene TRBJ2-1; D uncertain. The CDR3 is 13 amino acids. Trimming removed 6 bases from V and 7 bases from J, with 13 bases in between. Germline-derived CDR1 and CDR2 are MNHEY and SVGEGT. In DNA form, the CDR3 reads TGTGCCAGCAGCCCTCCTTGGGCGAATGAGCAGTTCTTC. Amino acid sequence: CASSPPWANEQFF.

This chain links TRBV3-1 with TRBJ1-1; tentatively, D is TRBD1 (5 bases). The CDR3 sequence is 13 residues long. V gave up 4 bases and J gave up 11 bases, with 17 bases separating them. From germline, CDR1 is LGHDT and CDR2 YNNKEL (reference sequence). CDR3 DNA: TGTGCCAGCAGCCGGACCCCGGGGGAGAGGGCTTTCTTT. This gives the protein CASSRTPGERAFF.

The gene calls are TRBV20-1 and TRBJ2-7, with a weak D call TRBD2 (6 bases). Trimming stripped 0 bases from V and 3 bases from J, with 12 bases between. The CDR3 sequence is 14 residues long. The V gene's germline CDR1 is DFQATT and CDR2 SNEGSKA (reference sequence). CDR3 in DNA: TGCAGTGCTAGAGATCCGGGGACTGGCTACGAGCAGTACTTC. This translates into CSARDPGTGYEQYF.

The chain joins TRBV7-3 to TRBJ2-1; D is possibly TRBD1 (5 bases). CDR1 and CDR2 (germline): SGHTA, FQGTGA. Trimming cost V 5 bases and J 2 bases, with 13 bases left between them. The CDR3 has 15 residues. In nucleotides, the CDR3 is TGTGCCAGCAGCGCACAGGAAGTAGCCTACAATGAGCAGTTCTTC. Translating gives CASSAQEVAYNEQFF.

There are many counts of this clonotype. This chain uses TRBV6-1 with TRBJ2-1; TRBD2 matches at 9 bases. V lost 6 bases, J lost 3 bases, and 6 bases stayed unmatched. The length of the CDR3 is 15 residues. Germline values: CDR1 MNHNS, CDR2 SASEGT. CDR3 loop: CASSGSGSVYNEQFF. CDR3 nucleotides: TGTGCCAGCAGCGGTAGCGGGAGCGTCTACAATGAGCAGTTCTTC.

This chain connects TRBV7-8 to TRBJ2-2, with D tentatively TRBD1 (6 bases). Looked up from germline, CDR1 is SGHVS and CDR2 is FQNEAQ. Trimming shortened V by 8 bases and J by 5 bases, and 12 bases separated the two germline ends. This CDR3 has 13 amino acids. DNA of the CDR3: TGTGCCAGCCACAACAGGGTAACCGGGGAGCTGTTTTTT. Encoded protein: CASHNRVTGELFF. Filled out from reference TRBV7-8 and TRBJ2-2, the complete variable domain reads GAGVSQSPRYKVAKRGQDVALRCDPISGHVSLFWYQQALGQGPEFLTYFQNEAQLDKSGLPSDRFFAERPEGSVSTLKIQRTQQEDSAVYLCASHNRVTGELFFGEGSRLTVL.